The rows below give T cell receptor beta chains drawn from one sample of a study of shared T cell receptors in the human thymus. The assay was immunoSEQ multiplex PCR, and TCRdb's table has in-frame clones only and misses some. The sample lists hundreds of thousands of clones; roughly 86% were seen once. The sample also formed part of further work on human thymus T cells.

The sequencing sample was made of thymocytes. These receptors were taken from a boy under two years old with a congenital heart defect. CDR3s include the opening cysteine and the closing phenylalanine or tryptophan. The D gene is left open where the match is weak. Clone size is stated in some rows and not others, as once, few, many or a class when expanded.

V: TRBV6-6
size: once
J: TRBJ2-7
D: TRBD2
CDR3: CASSLAGGSHEQYF
DNA: TGTGCCAGCAGTTTGGCGGGAGGGTCCCACGAGCAGTACTTC

V: TRBV19
size: NA
J: TRBJ2-2
D: NA
CDR3: CASISRPTGELFF
DNA: TGTGCCAGTATTTCCAGGCCTACCGGGGAGCTGTTTTTT

V: TRBV5-6
size: few
J: TRBJ1-4
D: NA
CDR3: CASSLRGLQGVTNEKLFF
DNA: TGTGCCAGCAGCTTGAGGGGACTTCAAGGAGTAACTAATGAAAAACTGTTTTTT

V: TRBV13
size: NA
J: TRBJ2-5
D: TRBD1
CDR3: CASSMGQGPYQETQYF
DNA: TGTGCCAGCAGCATGGGACAGGGGCCATACCAAGAGACCCAGTACTTC

V: TRBV14
size: NA
J: TRBJ1-2
D: NA
CDR3: CASSQDWPGAYDYGYTF
DNA: TGTGCCAGCAGCCAAGATTGGCCAGGGGCGTACGACTATGGCTACACCTTC

V: TRBV28
size: NA
J: TRBJ1-5
D: TRBD1
CDR3: CASSLIGRGEPQPQHF
DNA: TGTGCCAGCAGTTTAATTGGCAGGGGGGAGCCTCAGCCCCAGCATTTT

V: TRBV10-1
size: NA
J: TRBJ1-5
D: NA
CDR3: CASEDRQSTFSNQPQHF
DNA: TGCGCCAGCGAAGATCGACAGTCTACTTTTAGCAATCAGCCCCAGCATTTT

V: TRBV28
size: NA
J: TRBJ2-7
D: TRBD1
CDR3: CASSLGDRFSYEQYF
DNA: TGTGCCAGCAGTTTAGGGGACAGGTTCTCCTACGAGCAGTACTTC

V: TRBV5-1
size: few
J: TRBJ1-4
D: TRBD1
CDR3: CASSWDRTNEKLFF
DNA: TGCGCCAGCAGCTGGGACAGAACTAATGAAAAACTGTTTTTT

V: TRBV6-6
size: NA
J: TRBJ2-3
D: NA
CDR3: CASSYSGGTDTQYF
DNA: TGTGCCAGCAGTTACAGTGGAGGCACAGATACGCAGTATTTT

V: TRBV6-6
size: once
J: TRBJ1-1
D: NA
CDR3: CAIAGLRNTEAFF
DNA: TGTGCCATCGCGGGACTTAGGAACACTGAAGCTTTCTTT

V: TRBV7-2
size: NA
J: TRBJ2-1
D: TRBD2
CDR3: CASSLGSLLAGGLNEQFF
DNA: TGTGCCAGCAGCTTAGGCTCTCTCCTAGCGGGGGGGCTAAATGAGCAGTTCTTC

V: TRBV15
size: NA
J: TRBJ2-7
D: TRBD2
CDR3: CATSRDQRGSGSSYEQYF
DNA: TGTGCCACCAGCAGAGATCAGAGGGGTAGCGGGAGCTCCTACGAGCAGTACTTC

V: TRBV10-1
size: NA
J: TRBJ2-1
D: NA
CDR3: CATSQGRGSNEQFF
DNA: TGCGCCACCTCCCAAGGAAGGGGTAGCAATGAGCAGTTCTTC

V: TRBV15
size: NA
J: TRBJ1-5
D: TRBD1
CDR3: CATSGQGAEGPQHF
DNA: TGTGCCACCAGCGGACAGGGGGCGGAGGGGCCCCAGCATTTT

V: TRBV11-2
size: NA
J: TRBJ2-7
D: NA
CDR3: CASSPEQGNYEQYF
DNA: TGTGCCAGCAGCCCAGAGCAGGGGAACTACGAGCAGTACTTC

V: TRBV4-3
size: NA
J: TRBJ1-4
D: TRBD1
CDR3: CASSQAGSTDRERNEKLFF
DNA: TGCGCCAGCAGCCAAGCGGGATCCACCGACAGGGAAAGAAATGAAAAACTGTTTTTT

V: TRBV27
size: NA
J: TRBJ2-3
D: NA
CDR3: CASSFVLSDTQYF
DNA: TGTGCCAGCAGTTTTGTTCTCTCAGATACGCAGTATTTT

V: TRBV12-5
size: NA
J: TRBJ2-1
D: NA
CDR3: CASGHLLPGRKNEQFF
DNA: TGTGCTAGTGGTCACCTCCTGCCCGGCAGGAAAAATGAGCAGTTCTTC

V: TRBV5-4
size: NA
J: TRBJ2-1
D: NA
CDR3: CASSLEWQGINEQFF
DNA: TGTGCCAGCAGCTTGGAGTGGCAGGGGATAAATGAGCAGTTCTTC

V: TRBV6-6
size: NA
J: TRBJ2-2
D: NA
CDR3: CASIPVGHPNTGELFF
DNA: TGTGCCAGCATCCCCGTGGGACACCCCAACACCGGGGAGCTGTTTTTT

V: TRBV5-4
size: NA
J: TRBJ2-7
D: TRBD2
CDR3: CASSTGGGLGTSSYEQYF
DNA: TGTGCCAGCAGCACCGGGGGCGGACTAGGGACTAGCTCCTACGAGCAGTACTTC

V: TRBV5-8
size: NA
J: TRBJ1-2
D: TRBD1
CDR3: CASSCQQGANGYTF
DNA: TGTGCCAGCAGCTGCCAACAGGGGGCTAATGGCTACACCTTC

V: TRBV9
size: NA
J: TRBJ1-4
D: TRBD1
CDR3: CASSVEERTGDNEKLFF
DNA: TGTGCCAGCAGCGTAGAGGAACGGACAGGTGATAATGAAAAACTGTTTTTT

V: TRBV5-1
size: once
J: TRBJ1-2
D: TRBD1
CDR3: CASSPWTGAIGYTF
DNA: TGCGCCAGCAGCCCGTGGACAGGGGCTATCGGCTACACCTTC

V: TRBV19
size: once
J: TRBJ1-5
D: NA
CDR3: CASSMRDSNQPQHF
DNA: TGTGCCAGTAGTATGCGGGATAGCAATCAGCCCCAGCATTTT

V: TRBV6-6
size: NA
J: TRBJ1-4
D: TRBD1
CDR3: CASTHRGTGGEKLFF
DNA: TGTGCCAGCACCCACAGAGGGACAGGGGGCGAAAAACTGTTTTTT

V: TRBV10-2
size: NA
J: TRBJ1-4
D: NA
CDR3: CASKNHPVTNEKLFF
DNA: TGCGCCAGCAAAAATCACCCAGTAACTAATGAAAAACTGTTTTTT

V: TRBV14
size: NA
J: TRBJ2-3
D: NA
CDR3: CASSQSTGKTTDTQYF
DNA: TGTGCCAGCAGCCAATCTACGGGGAAGACGACAGATACGCAGTATTTT

V: TRBV4-2
size: NA
J: TRBJ2-7
D: TRBD2
CDR3: CASSQVRGGSYEQYF
DNA: TGTGCCAGCAGCCAAGTCCGGGGGGGGTCCTACGAGCAGTACTTC

V: TRBV4-2
size: once
J: TRBJ1-1
D: NA
CDR3: CASSQGRDSNTEAFF
DNA: TGTGCCAGCAGCCAGGGCCGGGACTCGAACACTGAAGCTTTCTTT

V: TRBV28
size: NA
J: TRBJ1-2
D: TRBD1
CDR3: CASRRPRQGKNGYTF
DNA: TGTGCCAGCAGGCGCCCCCGACAGGGTAAGAATGGCTACACCTTC

V: TRBV14
size: NA
J: TRBJ2-7
D: TRBD2
CDR3: CASSQEGAAGDPYEQYF
DNA: TGTGCCAGCAGCCAAGAAGGAGCAGCGGGGGATCCCTACGAGCAGTACTTC

V: TRBV14
size: NA
J: TRBJ2-7
D: NA
CDR3: CASSSNRVPLYEQYF
DNA: TGTGCCAGCAGCTCCAACAGGGTCCCTCTCTACGAGCAGTACTTC

V: TRBV5-1
size: once
J: TRBJ2-5
D: NA
CDR3: CASSLSPGFKRVRSYFGRKETQYF
DNA: TGCGCCAGCAGCTTGAGCCCGGGCTTCAAGCGGGTTAGGAGCTACTTCGGCAGAAAAGAGACCCAGTACTTC

V: TRBV5-8
size: NA
J: TRBJ1-4
D: TRBD1
CDR3: CASSLRTGPNEKLFF
DNA: TGTGCCAGCAGCCTACGGACAGGACCTAATGAAAAACTGTTTTTT

V: TRBV6-4
size: NA
J: TRBJ1-4
D: NA
CDR3: CASSAQQGTELFF
DNA: TGTGCCAGCAGTGCCCAGCAGGGAACGGAACTGTTTTTT

V: TRBV5-8
size: NA
J: TRBJ1-5
D: TRBD1
CDR3: CASSPGGNQPQHF
DNA: TGTGCCAGCAGCCCAGGGGGTAATCAGCCCCAGCATTTT

V: TRBV7-8
size: NA
J: TRBJ2-3
D: NA
CDR3: CASSGGGQRESTDTQYF
DNA: TGTGCCAGCAGCGGGGGGGGACAGCGGGAGAGCACAGATACGCAGTATTTT